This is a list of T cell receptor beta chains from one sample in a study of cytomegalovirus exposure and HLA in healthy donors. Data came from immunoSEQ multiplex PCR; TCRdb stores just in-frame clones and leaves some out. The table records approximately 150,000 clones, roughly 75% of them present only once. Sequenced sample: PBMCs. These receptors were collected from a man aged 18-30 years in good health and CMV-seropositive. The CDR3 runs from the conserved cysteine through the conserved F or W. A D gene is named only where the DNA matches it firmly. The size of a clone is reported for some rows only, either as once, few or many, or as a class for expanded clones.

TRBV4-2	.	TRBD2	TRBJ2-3	TGTGCCAGCAGCCAACCATTTAGCGGGCCGGGGTGGGATACGCAGTATTTT	CASSQPFSGPGWDTQYF
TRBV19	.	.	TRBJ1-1	TGTGCCAGTCAATGGGGCAGAACTGAAGCTTTCTTT	CASQWGRTEAFF
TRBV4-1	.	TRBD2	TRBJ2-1	TGCGCCAGCAGCACGTCAGTTTGGGAGGGAAGGTTCTTC	CASSTSVWEGRFF
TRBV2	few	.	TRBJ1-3	TGTGCCAGCAGTAGCGCCGGAAACACCATATATTTT	CASSSAGNTIYF
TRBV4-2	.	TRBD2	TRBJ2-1	TGTGCCAGCAGCCAAGATGGGACTACTTACAATGAGCAGTTCTTC	CASSQDGTTYNEQFF
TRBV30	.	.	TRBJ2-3	TGTGCCTGTGACTCAGGGGCAGATACGCAGTATTTT	CACDSGADTQYF
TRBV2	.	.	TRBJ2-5	TGTGCCAGCAGAAGAGGGAGGGAGACCCAGTACTTC	CASRRGRETQYF
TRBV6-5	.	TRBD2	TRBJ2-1	TGTGCCAGCAGGCTCGCGGGAGGCTCCTACAATGAGCAGTTCTTC	CASRLAGGSYNEQFF
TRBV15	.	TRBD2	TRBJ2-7	TGTGCCACCAGCAGAGATCGGACTAGCGGGAGGTACGAGCAGTACTTC	CATSRDRTSGRYEQYF
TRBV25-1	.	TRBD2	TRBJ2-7	TGTGCCAGCAGTGGAGGAGGGGCTAGCGGCTACGAGCAGTACTTC	CASSGGGASGYEQYF
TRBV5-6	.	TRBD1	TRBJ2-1	TGTGCCAGCAGCTACCTTGGGGTCAGGGGGTCCTACAATGAGCAGTTCTTC	CASSYLGVRGSYNEQFF
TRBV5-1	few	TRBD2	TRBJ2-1	TGCGCCAGCAGCTTGGATAGCGGGAGTGCCCCATCCTACAATGAGCAGTTCTTC	CASSLDSGSAPSYNEQFF
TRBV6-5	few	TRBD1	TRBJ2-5	TGTGCCAGCAGCTTATCCCAGGGGGCTGAGACCCAGTACTTC	CASSLSQGAETQYF
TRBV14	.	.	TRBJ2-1	TGTGCCAGCAGCCAAGGTTGGCGGGGTTCCTACAATGAGCAGTTCTTC	CASSQGWRGSYNEQFF
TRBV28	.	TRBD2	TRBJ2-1	TGTGCCAGCAGTCCCACAGTAGCGGGAAGGGAGCAGTTCTTC	CASSPTVAGREQFF
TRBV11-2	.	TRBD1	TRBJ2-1	TGTGCCAGCAGCTTCGCGACAGGGGGCGGGCAGTTCTTC	CASSFATGGGQFF
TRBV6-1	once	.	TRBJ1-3	TGTGCCAGCATCCCAGGGCACTCTGGAAACACCATATATTTT	CASIPGHSGNTIYF
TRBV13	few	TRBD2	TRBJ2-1	TGTGCCACTCACAGGGCTAGCGGGAGTGATGGTGAGCAGTTCTTC	CATHRASGSDGEQFF
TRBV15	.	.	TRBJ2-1	TGTGCCACCAGCAGAACGGGGTTCTCCTACAATGAGCAGTTCTTC	CATSRTGFSYNEQFF
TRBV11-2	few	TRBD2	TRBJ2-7	TGTGCCAGCAGCTTAACTAGCGGACCCTACGAGCAGTACTTC	CASSLTSGPYEQYF
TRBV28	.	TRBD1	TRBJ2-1	TGTGCCAGCAGCCTCAGGGGGATCTGGGCCGGAGAGCAGTTCTTC	CASSLRGIWAGEQFF
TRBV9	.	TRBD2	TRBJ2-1	TGTGCCAGCAGCTCCGGACTAGCGGGAGATAATGAGCAGTTCTTC	CASSSGLAGDNEQFF
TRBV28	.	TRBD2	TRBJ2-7	TGTGCCAGCAGTGAGACTAGCGGGAGACAGAACGAGCAGTACTTC	CASSETSGRQNEQYF
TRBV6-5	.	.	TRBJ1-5	TGTGCCAGCACTCCCTCCGCGGGTGATCAGCCCCAGCATTTT	CASTPSAGDQPQHF
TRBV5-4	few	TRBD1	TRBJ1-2	TGTGCCAGCAGCTTCTACGGACAGGGGGACGCTTTCTATGGCTACACCTTC	CASSFYGQGDAFYGYTF
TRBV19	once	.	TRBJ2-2	TGTGCCAGTAGTATCACAGGGAACACCGGGGAGCTGTTTTTT	CASSITGNTGELFF
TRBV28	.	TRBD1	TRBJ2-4	TGTGCCAGCATATTCACAGGGGGAAACATTCAGTACTTC	CASIFTGGNIQYF
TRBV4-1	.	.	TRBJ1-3	TGCACCAGCAGCCAAGACGCTGGAAACACCATATATTTT	CTSSQDAGNTIYF
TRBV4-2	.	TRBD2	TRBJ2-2	TGTGCCAGCAGCCAAGTCTATCTAGCGGGAAAATGGGTCGGGGAGCTGTTTTTT	CASSQVYLAGKWVGELFF
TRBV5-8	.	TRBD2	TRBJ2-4	TGTGCCAGCAGCCTGCTAGCGGGAGCCAAAAACATTCAGTACTTC	CASSLLAGAKNIQYF
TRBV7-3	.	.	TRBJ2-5	TGTGCCAGCAGCCCTCGGTACCAAGAGACCCAGTACTTC	CASSPRYQETQYF
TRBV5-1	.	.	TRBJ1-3	TGCGCCAGCAGCTTGGACAGTGGAAACACCATATATTTT	CASSLDSGNTIYF